The rows below give T cell receptor beta chains drawn from one sample of a study of high-grade serous ovarian cancer treatment subgroups. Assay used: immunoSEQ multiplex PCR; TCRdb lists only in-frame clones, some missing. The sample yields about 39,000 clones, approximately 81% seen once. Sample: tumor tissue. The source is a human donor with high-grade serous ovarian cancer. Both conserved end residues are part of each CDR3. Each record gives: J gene, D gene, clone size, V gene, CDR3 protein, CDR3 DNA. A D gene is named only where the DNA matches it firmly. The size of a clone is reported for some rows only, either as once, few or many, or as a class for expanded clones.

>TRBJ1-1|NA|NA|TRBV18
CASSLNLQGAEAFF
TGTGCCAGCTCACTTAATTTACAGGGCGCTGAAGCTTTCTTT
>TRBJ2-7|NA|once|TRBV4-1
CASSQDFYEQYF
TGCGCCAGCAGCCAAGATTTCTACGAGCAGTACTTC
>TRBJ1-2|NA|NA|TRBV28
CASSTPPRRYGYTF
TGTGCCAGCTCAACCCCCCCCAGGAGGTATGGCTACACCTTC
>TRBJ2-5|NA|NA|TRBV12-5
CASGLFETQYF
TGTGCTAGTGGACTCTTTGAGACCCAGTACTTC
>TRBJ2-5|NA|NA|TRBV7-6
CASSFYGSLETQYF
TGTGCCAGCAGCTTCTACGGTAGTCTAGAGACCCAGTACTTC
>TRBJ1-5|NA|NA|TRBV4-3
CASSQWYPGLNQPQHF
TGCGCCAGCAGCCAGTGGTACCCAGGGCTTAATCAGCCCCAGCATTTT
>TRBJ2-6|TRBD1|NA|TRBV27
CASSPTTGGFGANVLTF
TGTGCCAGCAGTCCGACGACAGGGGGCTTTGGGGCCAACGTCCTGACTTTC
>TRBJ1-2|NA|NA|TRBV28
CAGSGPYYGYTF
TGTGCCGGGTCGGGGCCGTACTATGGCTACACCTTC
>TRBJ1-2|NA|NA|TRBV2
CATRLEFSYGYTF
TGTGCCACCCGCCTCGAGTTTAGCTATGGCTACACCTTC
>TRBJ2-1|TRBD2|NA|TRBV19
CASTPSGSGRNEQFF
TGTGCCAGTACCCCTAGCGGGAGCGGGAGAAATGAGCAGTTCTTC
>TRBJ2-2|TRBD2|NA|TRBV10-3
CAISVHFRREGPGELFF
TGTGCCATCAGTGTACATTTCCGGCGGGAGGGCCCCGGGGAGCTGTTTTTT
>TRBJ2-7|NA|NA|TRBV6-1
CASSRGSSSSYEQYF
TGTGCCAGCAGCCGGGGGAGCTCAAGCTCCTACGAGCAGTACTTC
>TRBJ2-3|TRBD2|NA|TRBV2
CAIPSGIGTDTQYF
TGTGCCATCCCTAGCGGGATAGGGACAGATACGCAGTATTTT
>TRBJ2-5|TRBD2|NA|TRBV4-1
CASSLGTSGGGGYQETQYF
TGCGCCAGCAGCCTCGGGACTAGCGGGGGAGGGGGGTACCAAGAGACCCAGTACTTC
>TRBJ2-1|TRBD2|NA|TRBV19
CASSTYLAGGPDEQFF
TGTGCCAGTAGTACTTACCTAGCGGGAGGGCCCGATGAGCAGTTCTTC
>TRBJ2-1|NA|NA|TRBV18
CASSSKSRNEQFF
TGTGCCAGCTCATCGAAGTCAAGGAATGAGCAGTTCTTC
>TRBJ2-2|TRBD2|NA|TRBV6-1
CAIGLGLADTGELFF
TGTGCCATCGGACTGGGGCTAGCGGACACCGGGGAGCTGTTTTTT
>TRBJ1-2|NA|NA|TRBV29-1
CSVVGGGFIYGYTF
TGCAGCGTTGTAGGTGGGGGGTTCATCTATGGCTACACCTTC
>TRBJ2-1|TRBD2|once|TRBV7-2
CASILQPSGSLSEQFF
TGTGCCAGCATACTGCAGCCGAGCGGGAGTTTAAGTGAGCAGTTCTTC
>TRBJ2-6|TRBD1|NA|TRBV4-2
CASSQVGQGASGANVLTF
TGTGCCAGCAGCCAAGTGGGACAGGGGGCTAGTGGGGCCAACGTCCTGACTTTC
>TRBJ2-5|NA|few|TRBV15
CATESQLFQETQYF
TGTGCCACTGAATCACAGCTTTTCCAAGAGACCCAGTACTTC
>TRBJ2-7|NA|NA|TRBV29-1
CSVSPPGGTEQYF
TGCAGCGTTTCCCCCCCCGGCGGGACCGAGCAGTACTTC
>TRBJ2-5|NA|NA|TRBV12-2
CASRLAYRRTPRETQYF
TGTGCAAGTCGCTTAGCGTATAGGCGGACTCCACGGGAGACCCAGTACTTC
>TRBJ1-1|NA|NA|TRBV28
CASAGPMNTEAFF
TGTGCCAGCGCGGGCCCCATGAACACTGAAGCTTTCTTT
>TRBJ2-7|NA|few|TRBV7-3
CASSSVGGSYEQYF
TGTGCCAGCAGCTCCGTCGGGGGCTCCTACGAGCAGTACTTC
>TRBJ1-4|NA|NA|TRBV4-1
CASSQDFRASNPSNEKLFF
TGCGCCAGCAGCCAAGATTTCAGGGCCTCCAATCCATCAAATGAAAAACTGTTTTTT
>TRBJ2-7|NA|NA|TRBV19
CASSISRDSSYEQYF
TGTGCCAGTAGTATTTCTAGGGATAGCTCCTACGAGCAGTACTTC
>TRBJ2-6|NA|few|TRBV5-1
CASSLDHDLSGANVLTF
TGCGCCAGCAGCTTGGACCACGACTTGTCTGGGGCCAACGTCCTGACTTTC
>TRBJ2-7|TRBD2|NA|TRBV28
CASSVGLAGGEQYF
TGTGCCAGCAGTGTCGGACTAGCTGGAGGCGAGCAGTACTTC
>TRBJ2-7|NA|NA|TRBV12-2
CASRFRLASYEQYF
TGTGCAAGTCGCTTCAGACTAGCGTCCTACGAGCAGTACTTC
>TRBJ2-1|NA|NA|TRBV5-1
CASSGNSLRNEQFF
TGCGCCAGCAGCGGCAACTCGCTCCGGAATGAGCAGTTCTTC
>TRBJ2-2|NA|NA|TRBV7-2
CASSSPQGTGELFF
TGTGCCAGCAGCTCACCACAGGGTACCGGGGAGCTGTTTTTT
>TRBJ2-1|TRBD2|NA|TRBV28
CASVSGSLGNEQFF
TGTGCCAGCGTTAGCGGGAGTTTGGGCAATGAGCAGTTCTTC
>TRBJ2-7|TRBD1|NA|TRBV6-5
CASSPGTAYEQYF
TGTGCCAGCAGCCCCGGGACAGCCTACGAGCAGTACTTC
>TRBJ1-3|NA|once|TRBV2
CASSDGQAARYTIYF
TGTGCCAGCAGTGATGGGCAGGCGGCGAGATACACCATATATTTT
>TRBJ2-7|TRBD1|NA|TRBV11-2
CASSLGSGTGEQYF
TGTGCCAGCAGCTTAGGGAGTGGGACAGGCGAGCAGTACTTC
>TRBJ2-1|NA|once|TRBV6-1
CASRELDRYNEQFF
TGTGCCAGCAGAGAATTGGACAGATACAATGAGCAGTTCTTC
>TRBJ2-1|TRBD2|NA|TRBV11-2
CASSLRDYYNEQFF
TGTGCCAGCAGCTTACGGGACTATTACAATGAGCAGTTCTTC
>TRBJ2-1|TRBD1|NA|TRBV15
CATSSGQGANEQFF
TGTGCCACCAGCAGTGGACAGGGGGCTAATGAGCAGTTCTTC
>TRBJ1-1|NA|NA|TRBV27
CASSLNGGREAFF
TGTGCCAGCAGTTTAAATGGGGGGCGCGAAGCTTTCTTT
>TRBJ2-1|TRBD2|NA|TRBV4-1
CASSPTAGTTYNEQFF
TGCGCCAGCAGCCCGACCGCCGGGACTACTTACAATGAGCAGTTCTTC
>TRBJ2-2|TRBD1|NA|TRBV4-2
CASSLGTGVITNTGELFF
TGTGCCAGCAGCCTCGGGACAGGGGTGATAACGAACACCGGGGAGCTGTTTTTT
>TRBJ2-7|TRBD1|NA|TRBV5-1
CASSFKTGQRISEQYF
TGCGCCAGCAGCTTCAAAACGGGACAGAGGATTTCCGAGCAGTACTTC
>TRBJ2-1|NA|NA|TRBV5-8
CALRRSSYNEQFF
TGTGCCCTCAGGCGGAGCTCCTACAATGAGCAGTTCTTC
>TRBJ2-7|TRBD1|NA|TRBV28
CASSSFGTGAYEQYF
TGTGCCAGCAGTTCCTTCGGGACAGGAGCCTACGAGCAGTACTTC
>TRBJ2-3|NA|NA|TRBV13
CASSPEIASAADTQYF
TGTGCCAGCAGCCCCGAAATAGCAAGTGCCGCAGATACGCAGTATTTT
>TRBJ1-6|NA|NA|TRBV6-4
CASSDSGGEGSPLHF
TGTGCCAGCAGTGACTCTGGGGGAGAGGGTTCACCCCTCCACTTT
>TRBJ1-1|NA|medium-sized|TRBV19
CASILNTEAFF
TGTGCCAGTATCCTGAACACTGAAGCTTTCTTT